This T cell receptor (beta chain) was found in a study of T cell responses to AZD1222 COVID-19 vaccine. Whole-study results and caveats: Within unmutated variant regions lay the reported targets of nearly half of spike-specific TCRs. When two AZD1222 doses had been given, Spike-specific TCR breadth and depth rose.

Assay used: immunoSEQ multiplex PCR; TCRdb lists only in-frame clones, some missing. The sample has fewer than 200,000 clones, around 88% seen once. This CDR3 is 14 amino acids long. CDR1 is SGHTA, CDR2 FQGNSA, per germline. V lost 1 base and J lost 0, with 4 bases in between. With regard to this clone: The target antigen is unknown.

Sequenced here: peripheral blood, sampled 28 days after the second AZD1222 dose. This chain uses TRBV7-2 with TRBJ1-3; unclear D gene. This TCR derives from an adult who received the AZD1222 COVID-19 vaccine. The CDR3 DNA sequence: TGTGCCAGCAGCTTAGGTGGCTCTGGAAACACCATATATTTT. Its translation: CASSLGGSGNTIYF.